This TCR beta chain was obtained from a study of shared clonotypes between healthy human individuals. After removal of 4 bases from V and 6 bases from J, the junction contained 4 bases not matched to a gene. This CDR3 is built from 14 residues. Per the germline V gene, CDR1 is MNHEY and CDR2 is SMNVEV (reference sequence). Findings of the study overall: Among donors, clonotype sharing was expected to be affected by sequencing depth.

The method was immunoSEQ multiplex PCR; TCRdb's version includes in-frame clones alone and lacks a portion of them. The table shows about 2.1 million clones, with over 85% occurring only once. Naive CD8 populations comprised CD45RO-negative cells positively selected for CCR7, excluding terminally differentiated effector memory CD45RA+ cells. As to this clone: Antigen: not known.

The clonotype was recovered from a man younger than 30 in good health. Some clones in this sample may be carry-over from other donors' samples. Sequencing was done on a sample of naive CD8+ T cells from PBMCs. The rearrangement uses TRBV27 and TRBJ1-3; TRBD1 matches at 9 bases. The CDR3: CASSSDRGENTIYF. In DNA form, the CDR3 reads TGTGCCAGCAGTTCCGACAGGGGGGAAAACACCATATATTTT.